This T cell receptor beta chain was obtained from a study of T cell responses to AZD1222 COVID-19 vaccine (dated by TCRdb to the early 2020s). With regard to the full study: TCR sequencing was performed for over 230 trial participants, of whom some 200 were given two doses of AZD1222 and around 25 were given two doses of MenACWY control vaccine. Trial participants were enrolled by age into 18-55, 56-69 and 70-plus year subgroups, with around 150, 28 and 57 TCR-sequenced participants respectively. Overall study outcomes, separate from this receptor: Conclusions about previously exposed vaccinees are limited, since just 5 to 7 AZD1222 recipients were seropositive for SARS-CoV-2 at baseline. In the small 56-69-year group, the increase in depth fell short of significance, most likely because of low power. Reportedly, close to half of the unique spike-specific TCRs recognized epitopes lying outside the regions that are mutated in the B.1.351 and B.1.1.7 variants. The vaccine-associated CD4 TCRs covered the entire spike protein, and the dominant responses fell in regions 160-218 and 743-854. No day 14 peak-response samples were available, so repertoires were characterized only after the peak T cell response. Spike-specific TCR breadth and depth rose significantly after two AZD1222 doses compared with day 0 and with MenACWY recipients. Participants were mostly white British and included more females than males, and it was suggested by the authors that clonal diversity may have been underestimated.

The CDR3 regions of human TCRbeta chains were analyzed by immunosequencing. Regarding the original processing steps: TCRs in the repertoires were compared against a reference library of SARS-CoV-2-specific TCRs that had been generated with the MIRA antigen-specificity platform. Breadth was defined as the fraction of unique TCRs that were SARS-CoV-2-associated, and depth was defined as the fraction of total T cells that were SARS-CoV-2-associated. Using the MIRA data, each spike-specific TCR was assigned both to the spike region to which the TCR was reactive and to a CD4 or CD8 class. Log10-transformed breadth and depth values were compared by one-way ANOVA with Sidak's multiple comparisons tests. TCRdb provides this immuneACCESS table in a form limited to in-frame rearrangements. Some clones are lacking; in checked studies, under half of them reflect an unresolved V gene, and why the rest are absent is not known. That table supplies the V and J calls and clone size; D and trimming were determined from the DNA. The sample records tens of thousands of clones, roughly 87% of which are singletons. The biggest ten clones account for around 10% of the sample.

Via the germline V gene (reference sequence), CDR1 is LNHNV and CDR2 YYDKDF. The CDR3 measures 19 amino acids from cysteine to phenylalanine. The retained sequence is limited to the CDR3, 57 bases, with the frame set at the first base. At the junction V is shortened by 2 bases and J by 1 base; bases outside the gene matches: 9. Interpreted using the paper, the time point label stands for: about 28 days (+/-7) after the second vaccine dose. AZD1222 recipients given second doses at about 4 weeks or at about 12 weeks were pooled, since spike-specific TCR depth and breadth were not found to differ between the two schedules. Samples from vaccinated people were obtained from the UK trials COV001 and COV002, which included a single-blind randomized controlled phase 2/3 trial of AZD1222 (ChAdOx1 nCoV-19) in healthy adults. For TCRbeta chain sequencing, PBMC samples were collected from trial participants at day 0 and at day 28 after the second dose.

This clone was recorded once. Its antigen is still unknown. No clone much larger than this one lies a single base away; base qualities are absent. The sequence is built from TRBV15 and TRBJ2-2, and 11 bases in between align with TRBD2. The material was peripheral blood, obtained 28 days after the second AZD1222 dose. This TCR derives from an adult who received the AZD1222 COVID-19 vaccine. The sequenced DNA: TGTGCCACCAGCAGATCCCCGTTAGGACTAGCGGGGAACACCGGGGAGCTGTTTTTT. This translates into CATSRSPLGLAGNTGELFF.